The sequence of this T cell receptor (beta chain) was determined in a study of blood T cells in healthy people across ages. Whole-study results and caveats: With age, beta diversity per million T cells declined roughly linearly, significantly by 40.

This clonotype came up a few times. Its cognate antigen is unknown. Together with a sample-barcoded 5' primer, a J-beta primer mix was included in a second PCR lasting about 6 to 11 cycles. A template-switch adaptor containing 12 random nucleotides labeled each cDNA molecule. TCRdb redid the calling of the 5' RACE reads with MiXCR, one entry per CDR3 protein. The repertoire consists of around 820,000 distinct CDR3 sequences, with approximately 25% occurring once and the leading ten covering approximately 4%. The CDR3 loop spans 14 amino acids. The junction had 11 bases not matched to a gene; V was cut back by 4 bases and J by 9 bases. Germline CDR1 reads MNHEY; CDR2 reads SVGAGI. This sample was shared with a second study, whose subject was T cells of mothers and their children.

The chain has TRBV6-5 and TRBJ2-5; 7 bases line up with TRBD2. The TCR originated in a boy aged 5-17 years in good health. What was sequenced was blood. CDR3 residues: CASSLKDAAGAQYF. CDR3 bases: TGTGCCAGCAGTTTAAAGGACGCCGCGGGAGCCCAGTACTTC.